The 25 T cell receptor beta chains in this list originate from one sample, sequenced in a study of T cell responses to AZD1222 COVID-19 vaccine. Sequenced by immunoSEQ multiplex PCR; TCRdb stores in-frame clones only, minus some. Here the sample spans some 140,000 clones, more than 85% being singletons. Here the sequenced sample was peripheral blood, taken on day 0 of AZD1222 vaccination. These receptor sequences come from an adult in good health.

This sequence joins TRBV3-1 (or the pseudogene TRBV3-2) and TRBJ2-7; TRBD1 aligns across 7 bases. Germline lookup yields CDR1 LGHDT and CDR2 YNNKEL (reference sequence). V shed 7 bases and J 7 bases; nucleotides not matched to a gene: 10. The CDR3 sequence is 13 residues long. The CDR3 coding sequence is TGTGCCAGCAACCACCGGGACAGTCGGGAGCAGTACTTC. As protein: CASNHRDSREQYF.

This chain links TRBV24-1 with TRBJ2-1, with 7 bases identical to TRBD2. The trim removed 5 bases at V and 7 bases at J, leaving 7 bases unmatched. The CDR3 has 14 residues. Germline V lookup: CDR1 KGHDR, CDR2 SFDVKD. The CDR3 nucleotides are TGTGCCACCAGTGCTGCGGGAGCTCGGAATGAGCAGTTCTTC. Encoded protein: CATSAAGARNEQFF.

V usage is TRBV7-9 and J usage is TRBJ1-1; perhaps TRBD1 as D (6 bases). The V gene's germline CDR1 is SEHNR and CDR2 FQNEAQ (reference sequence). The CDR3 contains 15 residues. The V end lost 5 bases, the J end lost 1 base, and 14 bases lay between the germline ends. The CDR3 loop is CASSLITGQNTEAFF. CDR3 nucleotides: TGTGCCAGCAGCCTAATAACAGGGCAGAACACTGAAGCTTTCTTT.

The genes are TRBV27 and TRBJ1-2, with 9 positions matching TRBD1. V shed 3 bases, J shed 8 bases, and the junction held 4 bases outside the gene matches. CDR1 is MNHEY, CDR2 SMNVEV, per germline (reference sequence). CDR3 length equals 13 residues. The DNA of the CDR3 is TGTGCCAGCAGTTTGGACAGGGGAGGCGGCTACACCTTC. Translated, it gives CASSLDRGGGYTF.

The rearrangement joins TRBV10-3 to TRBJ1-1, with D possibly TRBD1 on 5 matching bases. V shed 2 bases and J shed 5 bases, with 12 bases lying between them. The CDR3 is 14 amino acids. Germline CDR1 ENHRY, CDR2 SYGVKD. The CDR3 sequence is CAISERGSVTEAFF. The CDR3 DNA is TGTGCCATCAGTGAGAGGGGTTCGGTAACTGAAGCTTTCTTT.

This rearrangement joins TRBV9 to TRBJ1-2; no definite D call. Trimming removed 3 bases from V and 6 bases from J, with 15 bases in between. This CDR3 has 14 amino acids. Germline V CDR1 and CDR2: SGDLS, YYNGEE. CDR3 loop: CASSEGREINGYTF. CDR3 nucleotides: TGTGCCAGCAGCGAAGGACGAGAAATTAATGGCTACACCTTC.

CDR3 bases: TGTGCCAGCAGGAACAATCAGCCCCAGCATTTT. Translated: CASRNNQPQHF. The chain has TRBV28 and TRBJ1-5; D is unresolved. Between the trimmed V and J ends, which lost 6 bases and 3 bases, there was a span of 3 bases. There are 11 residues in the CDR3. From germline, CDR1 is MDHEN and CDR2 SYDVKM.

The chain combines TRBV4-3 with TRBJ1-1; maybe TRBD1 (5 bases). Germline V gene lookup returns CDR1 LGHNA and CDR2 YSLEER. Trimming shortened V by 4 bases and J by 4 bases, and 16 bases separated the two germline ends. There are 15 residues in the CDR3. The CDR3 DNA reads TGCGCCAGCAGCCTATACCGGGACCTCGGCACTGAAGCTTTCTTT. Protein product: CASSLYRDLGTEAFF.

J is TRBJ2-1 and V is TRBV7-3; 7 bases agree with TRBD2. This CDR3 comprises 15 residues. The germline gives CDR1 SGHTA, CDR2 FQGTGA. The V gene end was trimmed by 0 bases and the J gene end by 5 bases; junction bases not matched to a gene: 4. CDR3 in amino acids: CASSLTGRLNNEQFF. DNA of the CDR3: TGTGCCAGCAGCTTAACCGGGAGGCTTAACAATGAGCAGTTCTTC.

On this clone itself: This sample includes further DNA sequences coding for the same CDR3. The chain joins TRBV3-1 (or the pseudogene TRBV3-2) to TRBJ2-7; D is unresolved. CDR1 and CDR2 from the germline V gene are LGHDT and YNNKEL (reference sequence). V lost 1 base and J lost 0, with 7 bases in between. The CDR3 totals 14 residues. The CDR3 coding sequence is TGTGCCAGCAGCCAAGCTGACGACTCCTACGAGCAGTACTTC. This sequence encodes CASSQADDSYEQYF.

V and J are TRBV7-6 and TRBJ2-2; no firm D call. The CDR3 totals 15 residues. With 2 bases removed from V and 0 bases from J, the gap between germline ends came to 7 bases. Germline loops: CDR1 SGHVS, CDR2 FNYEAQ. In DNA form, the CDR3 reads TGTGCCAGCAGCTTATGGACGGCGAACACCGGGGAGCTGTTTTTT. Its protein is CASSLWTANTGELFF.

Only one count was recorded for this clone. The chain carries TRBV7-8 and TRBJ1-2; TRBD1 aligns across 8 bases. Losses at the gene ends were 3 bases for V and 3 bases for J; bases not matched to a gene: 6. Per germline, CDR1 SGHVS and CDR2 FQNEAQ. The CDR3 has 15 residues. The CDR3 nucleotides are TGTGCCAGCAGCTTTCGCAGGGGGCCGCACTATGGCTACACCTTC. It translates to CASSFRRGPHYGYTF.

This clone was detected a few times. CDR3 in DNA: TGTGCCAGCAGTTTAGGGAGATTGGGGGGCTACACCTTC. It encodes CASSLGRLGGYTF. The genes are TRBV27 and TRBJ1-2; D gene uncertain. This CDR3 is 13 amino acids long. V was shortened by 2 bases and J by 8 bases, with 12 bases between the two germline ends. CDR1 and CDR2 (germline): MNHEY, SMNVEV (reference sequence).

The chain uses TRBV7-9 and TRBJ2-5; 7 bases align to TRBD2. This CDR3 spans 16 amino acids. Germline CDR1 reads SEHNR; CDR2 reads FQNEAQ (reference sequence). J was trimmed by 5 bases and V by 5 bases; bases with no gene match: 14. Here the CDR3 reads CASSPQGAGAWETQYF. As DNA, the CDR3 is TGTGCCAGCAGCCCCCAAGGGGCGGGAGCATGGGAGACCCAGTACTTC.

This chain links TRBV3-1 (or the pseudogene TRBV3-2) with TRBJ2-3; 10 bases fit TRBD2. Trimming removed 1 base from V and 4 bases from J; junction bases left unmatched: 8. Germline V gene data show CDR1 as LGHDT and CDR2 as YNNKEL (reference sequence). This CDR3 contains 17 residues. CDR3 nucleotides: TGTGCCAGCAGCCAAGTCCACCTAGCGGGAGCCCCAGATACGCAGTATTTT. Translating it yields CASSQVHLAGAPDTQYF.

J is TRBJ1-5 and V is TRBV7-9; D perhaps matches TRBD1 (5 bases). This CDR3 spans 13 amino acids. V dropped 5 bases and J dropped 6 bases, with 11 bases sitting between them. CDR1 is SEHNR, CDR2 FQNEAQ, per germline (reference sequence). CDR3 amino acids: CASSQGSGQPQHF. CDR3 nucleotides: TGTGCCAGCAGCCAGGGATCTGGTCAGCCCCAGCATTTT.

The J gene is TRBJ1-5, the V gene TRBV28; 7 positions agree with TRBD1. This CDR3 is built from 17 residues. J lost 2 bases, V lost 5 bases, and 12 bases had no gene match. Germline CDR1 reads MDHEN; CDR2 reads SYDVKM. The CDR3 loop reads CASSSSAHTGGNQPQHF. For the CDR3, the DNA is TGTGCCAGCAGTAGTTCGGCACACACAGGGGGCAATCAGCCCCAGCATTTT.

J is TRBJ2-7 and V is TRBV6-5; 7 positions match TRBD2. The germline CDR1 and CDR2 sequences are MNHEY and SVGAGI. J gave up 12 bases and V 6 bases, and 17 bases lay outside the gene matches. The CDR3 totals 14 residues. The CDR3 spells CASRPPMMRELLYF. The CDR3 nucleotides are TGTGCCAGCAGACCCCCGATGATGCGGGAGCTCCTGTACTTC.

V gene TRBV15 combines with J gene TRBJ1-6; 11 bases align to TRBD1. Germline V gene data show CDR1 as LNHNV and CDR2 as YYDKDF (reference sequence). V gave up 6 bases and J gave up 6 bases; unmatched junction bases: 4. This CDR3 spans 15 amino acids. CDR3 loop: CATRGQGAGNSPLHF. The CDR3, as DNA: TGTGCCACCAGAGGACAGGGGGCCGGTAATTCACCCCTCCACTTT.

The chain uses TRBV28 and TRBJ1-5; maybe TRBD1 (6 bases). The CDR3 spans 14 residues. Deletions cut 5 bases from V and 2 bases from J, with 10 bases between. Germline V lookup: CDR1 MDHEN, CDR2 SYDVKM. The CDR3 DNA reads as TGTGCCAGCAGTACCAGGACAGGCAATCAGCCCCAGCATTTT. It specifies CASSTRTGNQPQHF.

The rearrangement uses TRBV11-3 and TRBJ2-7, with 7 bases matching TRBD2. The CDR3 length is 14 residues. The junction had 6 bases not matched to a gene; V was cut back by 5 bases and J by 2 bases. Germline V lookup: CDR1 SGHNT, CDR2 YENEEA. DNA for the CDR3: TGTGCCAGCAGCCGCCAAGCGGGACCCTACGAGCAGTACTTC. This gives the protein CASSRQAGPYEQYF.

The CDR3 protein is CASSPGRSSANTEKLFF. As DNA, the CDR3 is TGTGCCAGCAGCCCAGGTCGGAGTTCGGCTAATACAGAAAAACTGTTTTTT. The chain carries TRBV5-5 and TRBJ1-4; D unclear. Trimming removed 4 bases at V and 8 bases at J, with 24 bases between. The CDR3 loop spans 17 amino acids. Germline-derived CDR1 and CDR2 are SGHKS and YYEKEE (reference sequence).

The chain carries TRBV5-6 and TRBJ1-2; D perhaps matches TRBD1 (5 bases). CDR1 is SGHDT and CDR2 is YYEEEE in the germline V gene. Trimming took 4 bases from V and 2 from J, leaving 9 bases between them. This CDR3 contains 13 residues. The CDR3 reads CASSNQGNYGYTF. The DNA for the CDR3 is TGTGCCAGCAGCAATCAGGGCAACTATGGCTACACCTTC.

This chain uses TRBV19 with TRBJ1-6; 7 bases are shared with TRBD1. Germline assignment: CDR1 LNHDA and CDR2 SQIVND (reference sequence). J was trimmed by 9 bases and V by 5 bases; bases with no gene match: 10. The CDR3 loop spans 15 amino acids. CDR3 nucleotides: TGTGCCAGTAGTGACCGGGACAGACGCATTTCACCCCTCCACTTT. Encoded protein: CASSDRDRRISPLHF.

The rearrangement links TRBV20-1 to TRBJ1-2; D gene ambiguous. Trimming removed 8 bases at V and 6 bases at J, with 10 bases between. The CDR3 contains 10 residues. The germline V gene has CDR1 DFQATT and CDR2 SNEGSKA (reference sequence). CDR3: CSSPADGYTF. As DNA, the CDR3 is TGCAGTAGCCCCGCAGATGGCTACACCTTC.